The rows below give T cell receptor beta chains drawn from one sample of a study of blood T cell repertoires in COVID-19. Sequencing was performed with immunoSEQ multiplex PCR; in TCRdb, only in-frame clones are kept and a portion is missing. Here the sample spans about 160,000 clones, approximately 92% being singletons. What was sequenced was peripheral blood. The receptors stem from a man aged 30 to 39 with COVID-19, enrolled during active disease. The CDR3 runs from the conserved cysteine through the conserved F or W. Some rows have no size entry. The others give once, few or many, or a class for an expanded clone.

TRBJ2-3	NA	TRBV7-2	CASSMGLAAGPYTQYF
TRBJ1-5	once	TRBV28	CASRRETAANQPQHF
TRBJ2-1	NA	TRBV30	CAWIPGLGIRNEQFF
TRBJ2-3	NA	TRBV4-2	CASSQALAGITDTQYF
TRBJ2-7	NA	TRBV11-2	CASSLAVTGNYEQYF
TRBJ2-7	NA	TRBV27	CASSSGSGWDEQYF
TRBJ2-1	NA	TRBV7-2	CASSLSRDTNEQFF
TRBJ2-5	NA	TRBV7-8	CASSLDREETQYF
TRBJ1-4	once	TRBV9	CASSDDTPNEKLFF
TRBJ1-4	NA	TRBV18	CASSPGQTNEKLFF
TRBJ1-3	NA	TRBV3-1/TRBV3-2	CASSQGLSTSGNTIYF
TRBJ2-1	NA	TRBV9	CASSVGLGGGNEQFF
TRBJ2-1	NA	TRBV7-7	CASSRTSVPYNEQFF
TRBJ2-1	NA	TRBV24-1	CATSDPRLAGGEQFF
TRBJ1-5	few	TRBV6-6	CASSYSEPQHF
TRBJ2-7	NA	TRBV5-1	CASSLTGPSSYEQYF
TRBJ1-1	few	TRBV6-5	CASTQDRWNTEAFF
TRBJ1-2	NA	TRBV10-3	CAIRRDSQYGYTF
TRBJ1-2	NA	TRBV5-6	CASSFRQGTLYGYTF
TRBJ1-1	NA	TRBV9	CASSVGQGWEAFF
TRBJ2-1	NA	TRBV7-6	CASSFEDREYNEQFF
TRBJ2-1	NA	TRBV12-3/TRBV12-4	CASSPSSNNEQFF
TRBJ2-2	NA	TRBV9	CASRRASDTGELFF
TRBJ2-1	NA	TRBV28	CASSLGLNVIGSSYNEQFF
TRBJ2-2	NA	TRBV12-3/TRBV12-4	CASSRGGSGELFF
TRBJ2-1	NA	TRBV6-5	CASSYSAGEFYNEQFF
TRBJ2-7	NA	TRBV6-5	CASSYGRIYEQYF
TRBJ1-1	few	TRBV6-5	CASSLGIRGTEAFF
TRBJ2-3	NA	TRBV3-1/TRBV3-2	CASSPQGVADTQYF
TRBJ2-1	once	TRBV12-3/TRBV12-4	CASSSEGTGEQFF
TRBJ2-3	NA	TRBV27	CASRTGWGTDTQYF
TRBJ1-1	NA	TRBV7-9	CASTYPLGRNTEAFF
TRBJ1-1	NA	TRBV28	CASSSLGGGTNTEAFF
TRBJ1-2	NA	TRBV3-1/TRBV3-2	CASSRDTANYGYTF
TRBJ2-2	once	TRBV5-1	CASSPLAGGPETGELFF
TRBJ2-3	once	TRBV28	CASSPSGRGLYTQYF
TRBJ2-3	NA	TRBV2	CASSRTVTFSTDTQYF
TRBJ1-2	NA	TRBV4-3	CASSQDWRQSYGYTF
TRBJ2-2	NA	TRBV5-6	CASSLVVGGIGTGELFF
TRBJ2-5	NA	TRBV6-1	CASSEEVAGGPRQTQYF
TRBJ2-3	once	TRBV10-2	CASSEAGGSKYTQYF
TRBJ2-2	NA	TRBV27	CASRFGGPGGELFF
TRBJ1-3	NA	TRBV3-1/TRBV3-2	CASSQGPGVSGNTIYF
TRBJ2-7	once	TRBV18	CASSPARGHYEQYF
TRBJ1-1	NA	TRBV11-3	CASSSEHGLTEAFF
TRBJ1-5	NA	TRBV18	CASSPPGGASNQPQHF
TRBJ2-1	NA	TRBV3-1/TRBV3-2	CASSPGGFGQGDNEQFF
TRBJ1-1	NA	TRBV5-4	CASSLVSGNTEAFF
TRBJ1-2	NA	TRBV7-9	CASSQEEYGYTF
TRBJ2-2	NA	TRBV29-1	CSVRGERWSPNTGELFF
TRBJ2-7	NA	TRBV29-1	CSVEKGTGVRYEQYF
TRBJ1-5	few	TRBV6-5	CASSYSSVGAQPQHF